This TCR beta chain came from a study of blood T cell repertoires in COVID-19 (dated by TCRdb to between 2020 and 2021). About the full investigation: The collaborator samples originated in the United States, Italy and Spain and spanned the acute and convalescent phases of COVID-19. The prospective study material was composed of cDNA or gDNA derived from T cells, B-cell-depleted T cells, or PBMCs. Subjects who had been exposed to COVID-19, were actively infected with it, or had recovered from it provided the deeply sampled blood TCRbeta repertoires that made up the dataset. The repertoires were released in a freely available public database meant as a resource for research on the immune response to SARS-CoV-2. Samples came from the ongoing ImmuneRACE study (first 160 participants) plus 1,254 subjects from 6 global collaborators. Nearly every sample came with metadata listing a de-identified subject ID, COVID-19 status, age in years and sex. HLA class I and class II types, where available, came from metadata supplied by the sample provider rather than from assay-based typing. The paper as a whole reports these results and caveats: The amount of clinical and demographic metadata varied by source and participant and was provided uncurated.

V is clipped by 6 bases and J by 4 bases, and the sequence between their germline boundaries is 13 bases long. The CDR3, from cysteine to phenylalanine, totals 14 residues. Kept here is only the CDR3 DNA, which spans 42 bases and is read in frame from base 1. Via the germline V gene, CDR1 is MNHEY and CDR2 SVGAGI. Each collaborating institution followed its own protocols to collect whole blood in K2EDTA tubes. For TCRbeta analysis, collaborators shipped samples as frozen whole blood, isolated PBMCs, or DNA extracted from either of those sample types. TCRbeta CDR3 regions were amplified from genomic DNA by means of the immunoSEQ Assay, a bias-controlled multiplex PCR. In the authors' own workflow: Nucleated cell counts per sample were estimated from amplification of reference gene primers within the assay. To quantify the absolute abundance of each unique TCRbeta CDR3 rearrangement, sequence reads were collapsed and filtered. For each sample, productive Simpson clonality was calculated by taking the square root of Simpson's diversity index across productive rearrangements. TCRdb mirrors the immuneACCESS table, restricted to in-frame sequences. Some clones are absent from its copies; in checked studies, under half trace to an unresolved V gene, and the reason for the others is unknown. V and J calls plus clone size are reproduced from that table; the DNA served to infer D and trimming. This sample lists approximately 200,000 clones; about 85% were detected once. The biggest ten clones account for under 2.5% of the sample.

Concerning this clone itself: Its specific antigen is unknown. The input lacks base qualities; no much larger clone sits a single base away.

This TCR came from a man between 65 and 85 years old with active or convalescent COVID-19. The sample consisted of peripheral blood. The receptor chain draws on TRBV6-5 and TRBJ1-5; possibly the D gene is TRBD1, per 5 matching bases. CDR3 reads: CASRATGMNQPQHF. The DNA reads as follows: TGTGCCAGCAGGGCCACAGGAATGAATCAGCCCCAGCATTTT.